This TCR beta chain was sequenced during a study of blood T cells in healthy people across ages. Overall study findings and caveats: Estimates drawn from one million T cells were deemed to understate diversity. Unsorted PBMC input precluded a conclusive naive versus antigen-experienced comparison. More naive CD4+ cells and higher diversity marked long-lived donors relative to aged donors.

Details on this clonotype: Its antigen remains unidentified.

V lost 5 bases and J lost 6, with 11 bases in between. The CDR3 extends over 13 amino acids. Together with a sample-barcoded 5' primer, a J-beta primer mix was included in a second PCR lasting about 7 to 12 cycles. Sequencing yielded, for each sample, at least 2.5 million paired-end reads carrying CDR3. TCRdb redid the calling of the 5' RACE reads with MiXCR, one entry per CDR3 protein. The sample includes 650,000 to 700,000 distinct CDR3 sequences, less than 40% seen only once; the top ten take approximately 15%. The sequence was obtained from a woman at least 80 years old in good health. What was sequenced was blood. V usage is TRBV12-3 or TRBV12-4 and J usage is TRBJ2-1; possibly TRBD2 for D (6 bases). This chain's CDR3 is CASSSGPPNEQFF. The CDR3 DNA is TGTGCCAGCAGTAGCGGGCCCCCCAATGAGCAGTTCTTC.